This T cell receptor beta chain was sequenced during a study of cytomegalovirus exposure and HLA in healthy donors. Whole-study findings and limits: It was assumed in the presence/absence analyses that sequencing depth was roughly uniform across donors. Later analysis reportedly placed an Asian-associated ancestry cluster below the approximately 730-donor mean in N-insertions. TCR beta chains associated with HLA were, in a later analysis, more clonally expanded than equally common others. In an earlier analysis, about 87% or about 30%: the productive usage of most TCR beta V segments.

This CDR3 has 19 residues. Germline V gene sequence: CDR1 WNHNN, CDR2 SYGVQD (reference sequence). The junction had 26 bases not matched to a gene; V was cut back by 7 bases and J by 6 bases. Primers: 60 Vbeta forward and 13 Jbeta reverse. Clones were read by immunoSEQ multiplex PCR, and TCRdb kept only the in-frame ones, dropping some. The data show over 100,000 clones, less than 80% seen once. Turning to this clone: Its antigen is undetermined.

Sequencing was carried out using PBMCs. V and J are TRBV10-1 and TRBJ2-7; 8 positions agree with TRBD2. The receptor was isolated from a woman in her thirties in good health and CMV-seronegative. For the CDR3, the DNA is TGCGCCAGCACTGTTCACACTTCCGGGACTAGGATAATATTGTGCGAGCAGTACTTC. Protein product: CASTVHTSGTRIILCEQYF.